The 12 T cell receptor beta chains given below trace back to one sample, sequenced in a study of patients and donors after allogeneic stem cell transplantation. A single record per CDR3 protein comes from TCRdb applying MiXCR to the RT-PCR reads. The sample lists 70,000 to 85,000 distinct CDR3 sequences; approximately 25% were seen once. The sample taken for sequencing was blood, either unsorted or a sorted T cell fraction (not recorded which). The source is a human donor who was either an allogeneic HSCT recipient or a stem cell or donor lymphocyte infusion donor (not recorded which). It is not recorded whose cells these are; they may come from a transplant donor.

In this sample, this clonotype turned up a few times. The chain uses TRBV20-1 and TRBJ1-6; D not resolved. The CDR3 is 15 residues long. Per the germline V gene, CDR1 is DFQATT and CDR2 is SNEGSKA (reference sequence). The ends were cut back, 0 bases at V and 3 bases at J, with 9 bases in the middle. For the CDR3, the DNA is TGCAGTGCTAGAGATCAGTCCCTCTATAATTCACCCCTCCACTTT. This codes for CSARDQSLYNSPLHF.

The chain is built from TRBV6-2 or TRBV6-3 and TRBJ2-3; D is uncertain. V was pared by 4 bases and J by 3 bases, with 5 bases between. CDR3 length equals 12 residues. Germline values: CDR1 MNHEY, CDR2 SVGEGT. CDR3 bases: TGTGCCAGCAGTTCCCATACAGATACGCAGTATTTT. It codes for CASSSHTDTQYF.

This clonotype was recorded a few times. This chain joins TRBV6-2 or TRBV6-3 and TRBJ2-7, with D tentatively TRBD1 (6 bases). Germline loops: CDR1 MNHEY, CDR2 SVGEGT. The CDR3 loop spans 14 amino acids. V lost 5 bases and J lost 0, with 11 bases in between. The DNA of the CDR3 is TGTGCCAGCAGTGCTAGACAGGCCTCCTACGAGCAGTACTTC. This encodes CASSARQASYEQYF.

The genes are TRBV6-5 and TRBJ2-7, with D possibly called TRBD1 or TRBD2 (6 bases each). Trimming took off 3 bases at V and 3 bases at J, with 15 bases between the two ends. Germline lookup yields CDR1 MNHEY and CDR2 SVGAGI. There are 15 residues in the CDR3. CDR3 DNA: TGTGCCAGCAGTTATTTGGGGGGCCAACACTACGAGCAGTACTTC. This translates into CASSYLGGQHYEQYF.

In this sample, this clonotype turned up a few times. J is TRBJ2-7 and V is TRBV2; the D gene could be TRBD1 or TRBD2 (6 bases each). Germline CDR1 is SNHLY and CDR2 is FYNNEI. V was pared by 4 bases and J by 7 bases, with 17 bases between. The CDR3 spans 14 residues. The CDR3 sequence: CASSGGVRGGEQYF. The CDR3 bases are TGTGCCAGCAGTGGAGGAGTCAGGGGAGGAGAGCAGTACTTC.

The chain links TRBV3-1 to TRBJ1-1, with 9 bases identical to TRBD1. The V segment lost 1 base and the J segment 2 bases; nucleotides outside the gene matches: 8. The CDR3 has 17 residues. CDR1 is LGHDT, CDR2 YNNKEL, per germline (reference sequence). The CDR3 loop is CASSQGRNRGLNTEAFF. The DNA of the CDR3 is TGTGCCAGCAGCCAAGGGAGGAACAGGGGGCTAAACACTGAAGCTTTCTTT.

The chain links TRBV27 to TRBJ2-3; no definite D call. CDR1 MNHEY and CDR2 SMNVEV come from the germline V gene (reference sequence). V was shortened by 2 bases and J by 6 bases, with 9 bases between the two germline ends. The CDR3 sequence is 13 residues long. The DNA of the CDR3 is TGTGCCAGCAGTTTACTAGTACCGGATACGCAGTATTTT. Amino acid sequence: CASSLLVPDTQYF.

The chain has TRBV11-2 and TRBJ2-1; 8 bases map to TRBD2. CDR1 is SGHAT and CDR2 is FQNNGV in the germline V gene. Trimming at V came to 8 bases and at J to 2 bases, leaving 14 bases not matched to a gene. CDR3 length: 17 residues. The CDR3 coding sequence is TGTGCCAGCGGAATCGGGACTAGTTTCCCTACCTACAATGAGCAGTTCTTC. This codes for CASGIGTSFPTYNEQFF.

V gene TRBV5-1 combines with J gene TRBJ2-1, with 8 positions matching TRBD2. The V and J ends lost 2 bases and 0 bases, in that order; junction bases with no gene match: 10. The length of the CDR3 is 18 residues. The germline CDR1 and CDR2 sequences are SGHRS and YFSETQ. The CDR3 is CASSFESSGISSYNEQFF. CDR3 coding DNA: TGCGCCAGCAGCTTCGAAAGTAGCGGGATTAGCTCCTACAATGAGCAGTTCTTC.

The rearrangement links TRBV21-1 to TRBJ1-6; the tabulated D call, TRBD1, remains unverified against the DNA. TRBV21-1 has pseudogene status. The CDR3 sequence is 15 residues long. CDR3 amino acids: CASSKDRELNSPLHF. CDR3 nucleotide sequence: TGTGCCAGCAGCAAGGACAGGGAACTGAATTCACCCCTCCACTTT.

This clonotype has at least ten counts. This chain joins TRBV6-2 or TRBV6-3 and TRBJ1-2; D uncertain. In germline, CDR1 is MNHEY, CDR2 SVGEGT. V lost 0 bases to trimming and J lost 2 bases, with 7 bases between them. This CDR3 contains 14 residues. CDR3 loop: CASSYSIDNYGYTF. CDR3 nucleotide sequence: TGTGCCAGCAGTTACTCGATTGACAACTATGGCTACACCTTC.

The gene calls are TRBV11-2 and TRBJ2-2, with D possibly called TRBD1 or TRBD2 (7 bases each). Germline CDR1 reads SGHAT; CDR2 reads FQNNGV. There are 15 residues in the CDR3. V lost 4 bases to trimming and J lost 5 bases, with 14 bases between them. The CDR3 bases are TGTGCCAGCAGCTCCTGGGAGGGGGCGACCGGGGAGCTGTTTTTT. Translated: CASSSWEGATGELFF.